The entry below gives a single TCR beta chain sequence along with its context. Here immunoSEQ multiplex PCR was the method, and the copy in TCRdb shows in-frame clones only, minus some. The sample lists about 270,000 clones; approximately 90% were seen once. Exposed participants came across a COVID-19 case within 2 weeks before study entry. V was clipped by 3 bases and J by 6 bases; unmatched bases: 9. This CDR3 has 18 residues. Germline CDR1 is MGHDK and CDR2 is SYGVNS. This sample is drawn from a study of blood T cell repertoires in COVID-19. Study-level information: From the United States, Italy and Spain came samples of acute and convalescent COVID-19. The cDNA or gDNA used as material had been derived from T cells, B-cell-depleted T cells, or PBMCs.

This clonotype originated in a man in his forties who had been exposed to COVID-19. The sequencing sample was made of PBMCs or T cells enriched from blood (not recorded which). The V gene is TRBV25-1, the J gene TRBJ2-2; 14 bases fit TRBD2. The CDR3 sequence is CASSDSAGLAGGAGELFF. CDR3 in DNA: TGTGCCAGCAGTGATTCTGCTGGACTAGCGGGAGGCGCCGGGGAGCTGTTTTTT.